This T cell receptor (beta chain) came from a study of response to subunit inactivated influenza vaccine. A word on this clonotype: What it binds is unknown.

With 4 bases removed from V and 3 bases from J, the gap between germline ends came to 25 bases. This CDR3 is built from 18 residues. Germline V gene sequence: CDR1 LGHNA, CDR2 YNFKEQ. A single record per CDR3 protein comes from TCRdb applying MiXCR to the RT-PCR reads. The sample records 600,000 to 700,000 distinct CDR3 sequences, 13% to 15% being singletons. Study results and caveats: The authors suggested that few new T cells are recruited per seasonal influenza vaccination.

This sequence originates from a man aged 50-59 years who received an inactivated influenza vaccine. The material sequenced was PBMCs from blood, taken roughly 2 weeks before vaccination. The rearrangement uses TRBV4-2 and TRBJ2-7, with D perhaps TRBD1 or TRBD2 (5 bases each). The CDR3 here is CASSPLWGRQRRLYEQYF. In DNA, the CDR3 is TGTGCCAGCAGCCCCCTTTGGGGACGGCAAAGACGACTCTACGAGCAGTACTTC.